The present T cell receptor (beta chain) was sequenced within a study of T cell responses to AZD1222 COVID-19 vaccine. Findings and caveats of the study: It should be noted that donors were predominantly white British and more often female, and clonal diversity was possibly underestimated.

Comments on this clone: Its specificity is unknown.

This CDR3 is 18 amino acids long. V shed 5 bases, J shed 1 base, and the junction held 10 bases outside the gene matches. Germline lookup yields CDR1 SEHNR and CDR2 FQNEAQ (reference sequence). The table came from immunoSEQ multiplex PCR; TCRdb's copy has only in-frame clones and leaves some out. In the table there are 110,000 or so clones, roughly 85% of which are singletons. The specimen was peripheral blood, collected on day 0 of AZD1222 vaccination. This chain connects TRBV7-9 to TRBJ2-6; the match to TRBD1 covers 8 bases. The clonotype was recovered from an adult in good health. CDR3 bases: TGTGCCAGCAGCCTGGGCCGGACAGGGTGGTCTGGGGCCAACGTCCTGACTTTC. Its translation is CASSLGRTGWSGANVLTF.